A selection of T cell receptor beta chains follows, all from one sample in a study of shared clonotypes between healthy human individuals. Libraries were prepared by immunoSEQ multiplex PCR; TCRdb keeps only in-frame clonotypes and omits some of them. The data show millions of clones, over 85% seen once. The sample comprised naive CD4+ T cells sorted from blood. Receptors originate from a man aged 18 to 29 in good health. Both conserved end residues are trimmed from each CDR3. Each record gives: V gene, CDR3 length, CDR3 protein.

>TRBV25-1|10
ASSVLKDTQY
>TRBV5-6|12
ASSPRPGIYGYT
>TRBV18|11
ASSPDLNTEAF
>TRBV5-4|13
ASSLGLGDSYEQY
>TRBV10-3|14
AISGSSGGTTDTQY
>TRBV13|17
ASSFYPTGRLRLPDTQY
>TRBV7-9|12
ASSPHGGGYEQY
>TRBV6-4|13
ASSDGTGFLTGYT
>TRBV6-6|11
ASSWAETYEQY
>TRBV27|11
ASSLEGVQPRF
>TRBV5-1|13
ASSPGQGTSDTQY
>TRBV5-1|14
ASSLEGTRSTDTQY
>TRBV6-5|11
ASSVQGPDEQF
>TRBV7-2|14
ASSLALGQGTDTQY
>TRBV4-1|16
ASSQGPQAGRRGETQY
>TRBV7-9|14
ASSLARDRDNYGYT
>TRBV6-6|13
ASSYSKIAQETQY
>TRBV6-1|13
ASTRGAGTQETQY
>TRBV18|12
ASSPRGPADTQY
>TRBV5-1|15
ASSLGMTGTGTSPLH
>TRBV19|16
ASSPSVPWAHGANVLT
>TRBV25-1|13
ASSDGQLYNSPLH
>TRBV5-6|15
ASSWDRRRISGNTIY